This T cell receptor beta chain was profiled in a study of cytomegalovirus exposure and HLA in healthy donors. Amplification used 60 Vbeta primers and 13 Jbeta primers. Using immunoSEQ multiplex PCR, the repertoire was profiled, and TCRdb retains in-frame clones only, with some absent. The sample has under 150,000 clones; roughly 80% are singletons. The TCR comes from a woman between 50 and 59 years old in good health and CMV-seropositive. The sequencing input was PBMCs.

The CDR3 region is CASSLVGSASYEQYF. CDR3 nucleotides: TGTGCCAGCAGTTTAGTTGGGAGCGCATCCTACGAGCAGTACTTC. J is TRBJ2-7 and V is TRBV27; D may be TRBD2 (5 bases). This CDR3 has 15 amino acids. V lost 2 bases, J lost 1 base, and 12 bases lay in between. Germline V gives CDR1 MNHEY, CDR2 SMNVEV (reference sequence).